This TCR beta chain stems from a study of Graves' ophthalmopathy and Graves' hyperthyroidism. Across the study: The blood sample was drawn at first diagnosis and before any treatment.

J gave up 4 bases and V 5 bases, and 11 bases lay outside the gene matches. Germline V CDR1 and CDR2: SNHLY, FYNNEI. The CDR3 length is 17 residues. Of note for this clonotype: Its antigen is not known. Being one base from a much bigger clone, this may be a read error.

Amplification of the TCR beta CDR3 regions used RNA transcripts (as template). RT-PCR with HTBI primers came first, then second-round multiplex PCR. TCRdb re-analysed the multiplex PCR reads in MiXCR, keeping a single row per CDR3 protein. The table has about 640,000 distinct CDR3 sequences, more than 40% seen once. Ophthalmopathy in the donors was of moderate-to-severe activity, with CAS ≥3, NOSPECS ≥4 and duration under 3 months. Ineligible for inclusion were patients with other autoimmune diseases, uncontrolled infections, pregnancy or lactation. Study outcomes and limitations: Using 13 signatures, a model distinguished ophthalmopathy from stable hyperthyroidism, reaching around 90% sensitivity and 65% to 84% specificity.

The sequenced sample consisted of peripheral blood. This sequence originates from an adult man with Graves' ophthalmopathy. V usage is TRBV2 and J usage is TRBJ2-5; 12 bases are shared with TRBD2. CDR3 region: CASSQYGLAGSPETQYF. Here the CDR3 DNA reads TGTGCCAGCAGTCAATACGGACTAGCGGGGAGCCCAGAGACCCAGTACTTC.